The 31 T cell receptor beta chains given below trace back to one sample, sequenced in a study of cytomegalovirus exposure and HLA in healthy donors. PCR involved 60 Vbeta and 13 Jbeta primers. Method: immunoSEQ multiplex PCR; TCRdb's copy keeps in-frame clones and lacks some. The repertoire has 150,000 to 200,000 clones, nearly 80% of them found once; the top ten carry approximately 2.9%. Sequenced sample: PBMCs. These receptors were collected from a female donor in good health and CMV-seronegative.

Details on this clone: Other DNA sequences from this sample encode an identical CDR3 as well. The V call is TRBV25-1, the J call TRBJ1-2; 9 bases map to TRBD1. Germline lookup yields CDR1 MGHDK and CDR2 SYGVNS. CDR3 size: 14 residues. Trimming removed 4 bases from V and 5 bases from J; junction bases left unmatched: 5. CDR3 sequence (DNA): TGTGCCAGCAGTGCCGGACAGGGGTTATATGGCTACACCTTC. Translating gives CASSAGQGLYGYTF.

The chain recombines TRBV28 with TRBJ2-7; 9 bases agree with TRBD1. V shed 5 bases and J 3 bases; nucleotides not matched to a gene: 11. This CDR3 contains 16 residues. Germline V gene data show CDR1 as MDHEN and CDR2 as SYDVKM. CDR3: CASSTIWEGQGYEQYF. DNA for the CDR3: TGTGCCAGCAGTACGATTTGGGAGGGACAGGGCTACGAGCAGTACTTC.

The rearrangement joins TRBV7-6 to TRBJ2-7; no reliable D call. Trimming stripped 5 bases from V and 2 bases from J, with 16 bases between. There are 15 residues in the CDR3. In germline, CDR1 is SGHVS, CDR2 FNYEAQ. This chain's CDR3 is CASSPRLSGTYEQYF. The CDR3, as DNA: TGTGCCAGCAGCCCTCGTCTCTCCGGTACCTACGAGCAGTACTTC. The full variable domain, with the rest looked up from reference TRBV7-6 and TRBJ2-7, is GAGVSQSPRYKVTKRGQDVALRCDPISGHVSLYWYRQALGQGPEFLTYFNYEAQQDKSGLPNDRFSAERPEGSISTLTIQRTEQRDSAMYRCASSPRLSGTYEQYFGPGTRLTVT.

The chain combines TRBV5-6 with TRBJ2-7; 14 bases fit TRBD2. The junction had 5 bases not matched to a gene; V was cut back by 3 bases and J by 6 bases. CDR3 length equals 15 residues. Germline lookup yields CDR1 SGHDT and CDR2 YYEEEE. CDR3 residues: CASSWAGLAGGEQYF. The DNA of the CDR3 is TGTGCCAGCAGCTGGGCAGGACTAGCGGGGGGCGAGCAGTACTTC.

The CDR3 DNA sequence: TGTGCCAGCAGGGGACAGTCCTACGAGCAGTACTTC. Translating gives CASRGQSYEQYF. This chain joins TRBV27 and TRBJ2-7; 7 bases map to TRBD1. The germline gives CDR1 MNHEY, CDR2 SMNVEV (reference sequence). J gave up 1 base and V 6 bases, and 0 bases lay outside the gene matches. The CDR3 covers 12 residues.

The chain employs TRBV27 and TRBJ2-2, with 8 bases matching TRBD2. From germline, CDR1 is MNHEY and CDR2 SMNVEV (reference sequence). This CDR3 has 14 residues. After removal of 6 bases from V and 5 bases from J, the junction contained 5 bases not matched to a gene. DNA of the CDR3: TGTGCCAGCAGCCGGGTAGCGGGAACCGGGGAGCTGTTTTTT. It specifies CASSRVAGTGELFF.

The CDR3 DNA reads as TGTGCCAGCAGCTCTTGGGAGGGGAGAGAGACCCAGTACTTC. It codes for CASSSWEGRETQYF. The chain has TRBV7-9 and TRBJ2-5; 7 bases map to TRBD2. The V gene's germline CDR1 is SEHNR and CDR2 FQNEAQ (reference sequence). This CDR3 comprises 14 residues. The ends lost 4 bases at V and 4 bases at J; junction bases unmatched: 6.

This clone was counted between two and nine times. This specimen includes other DNA sequences encoding the same CDR3. V gene TRBV2 combines with J gene TRBJ2-3; 8 nucleotides match TRBD1. The length of the CDR3 is 15 residues. Trimming at V came to 4 bases and at J to 3 bases, leaving 6 bases not matched to a gene. Germline V gene lookup returns CDR1 SNHLY and CDR2 FYNNEI. DNA of the CDR3: TGTGCCAGCAGTGCAGGACAGGGTAATACAGATACGCAGTATTTT. Translated, it gives CASSAGQGNTDTQYF.

V and J are TRBV25-1 and TRBJ1-6, with D unclear. This CDR3 is 12 amino acids long. Trimming stripped 8 bases from V and 9 bases from J, with 11 bases between. Germline CDR1 and CDR2: MGHDK and SYGVNS. CDR3 nucleotides: TGTGCCAGCGCGGCCTTGGGTTCACCCCTCCACTTT. Translation: CASAALGSPLHF. Combining the CDR3 with reference TRBV25-1 and TRBJ1-6 gives the whole variable domain EADIYQTPRYLVIGTGKKITLECSQTMGHDKMYWYQQDPGMELHLIHYSYGVNSTEKGDLSSESTVSRIRTEHFPLTLESARPSHTSQYLCASAALGSPLHFGNGTRLTVT.

The chain links TRBV18 to TRBJ2-2; D remains ambiguous. Trimming removed 2 bases from V and 2 bases from J, with 3 bases in between. Germline V gene data show CDR1 as KGHSH and CDR2 as LQKENI. This CDR3 comprises 13 residues. The CDR3, as DNA: TGTGCCAGCTCACCATCTAACACCGGGGAGCTGTTTTTT. This gives the protein CASSPSNTGELFF.

The rearrangement links TRBV14 to TRBJ2-2; a weak D match, TRBD1 (6 bases). The CDR3 spans 16 residues. From germline, CDR1 is SGHDN and CDR2 FVKESK. V was cut by 0 bases and J by 3 bases, with 11 bases left in between. CDR3 coding DNA: TGTGCCAGCAGCCAAGAGAAGCAGGGGTACACCGGGGAGCTGTTTTTT. Amino acids: CASSQEKQGYTGELFF.

This rearrangement joins TRBV28 to TRBJ2-3; maybe TRBD1 (6 bases). CDR3 length: 15 amino acids. Per the germline V gene, CDR1 is MDHEN and CDR2 is SYDVKM. V gave up 6 bases and J gave up 7 bases, with 20 bases separating them. CDR3 DNA sequence: TGTGCCAGCAGGCTGCAGGGGCAACATCTATATACGCAGTATTTT. The encoded protein is CASRLQGQHLYTQYF.

The chain is built from TRBV5-1 and TRBJ1-1; the D is unclear. From germline, CDR1 is SGHRS and CDR2 YFSETQ. Trimming pared 2 bases from V and 7 bases from J, leaving 15 bases between. The CDR3 consists of 14 residues. The chain's CDR3 is CASSLTPGTDEAFF. DNA for the CDR3: TGCGCCAGCAGCTTAACTCCGGGAACGGATGAAGCTTTCTTT.

J is TRBJ2-7 and V is TRBV28, with 10 bases fitting TRBD1. The CDR3 contains 16 residues. Germline CDR1 MDHEN, CDR2 SYDVKM. V gave up 4 bases and J gave up 1 base; unmatched junction bases: 7. CDR3 DNA sequence: TGTGCCAGCAGTTCGTGGGACAGGGGATGGTCCTACGAGCAGTACTTC. The encoded protein is CASSSWDRGWSYEQYF.

The V gene is TRBV1, the J gene TRBJ2-5; the D call in the table, TRBD1, was not verified against the DNA. TRBV1 is a recognized pseudogene. This CDR3 spans 16 amino acids. CDR3 sequence (DNA): TGCACCAGCAGCCAAGTTGTTGGGACAGTTCAAGAGACCCAGTACTTC. Protein: CTSSQVVGTVQETQYF.

The rearrangement joins TRBV5-1 to TRBJ2-3, with 7 positions matching TRBD2. With 2 bases clipped from V and 2 bases from J, the junction kept 8 bases outside the gene matches. The CDR3 loop spans 16 amino acids. The germline V gene encodes CDR1 SGHRS and CDR2 YFSETQ. The chain's CDR3 is CASSLYGGGVTDTQYF. In DNA form, the CDR3 reads TGCGCCAGCAGCTTATATGGGGGAGGGGTCACAGATACGCAGTATTTT.

The rearrangement uses TRBV2 and TRBJ2-7, with 8 nucleotides matching TRBD1. J gave up 5 bases and V 6 bases, and 9 bases lay outside the gene matches. The CDR3 sequence is 14 residues long. Germline-derived CDR1 and CDR2 are SNHLY and FYNNEI. This CDR3 is CASRPGQAPHEQYF. DNA for the CDR3: TGTGCCAGCAGGCCGGGACAGGCTCCCCACGAGCAGTACTTC.

The chain uses TRBV7-6 and TRBJ2-1, with 7 bases that match TRBD2. The germline gives CDR1 SGHVS, CDR2 FNYEAQ. With 1 base clipped from V and 6 bases from J, the junction kept 0 bases outside the gene matches. The CDR3 length is 13 residues. This CDR3 is CASSLGGGNEQFF. In nucleotides, the CDR3 is TGTGCCAGCAGCTTAGGCGGGGGCAATGAGCAGTTCTTC. Full variable domain (outside the CDR3, taken from reference TRBV7-6 and TRBJ2-1): GAGVSQSPRYKVTKRGQDVALRCDPISGHVSLYWYRQALGQGPEFLTYFNYEAQQDKSGLPNDRFSAERPEGSISTLTIQRTEQRDSAMYRCASSLGGGNEQFFGPGTRLTVL.

V gene TRBV19 combines with J gene TRBJ1-5, with TRBD1 matching over 11 bases. Germline assignment: CDR1 LNHDA and CDR2 SQIVND (reference sequence). V shed 4 bases and J 1 base; nucleotides not matched to a gene: 6. The length of the CDR3 is 17 residues. In nucleotides, the CDR3 is TGTGCCAGTAGTACCCGGGACAGGGGGGCGAGCAATCAGCCCCAGCATTTT. It specifies CASSTRDRGASNQPQHF. The variable domain in full, completed from reference TRBV19 and TRBJ1-5, reads DGGITQSPKYLFRKEGQNVTLSCEQNLNHDAMYWYRQDPGQGLRLIYYSQIVNDFQKGDIAEGYSVSREKKESFPLTVTSAQKNPTAFYLCASSTRDRGASNQPQHFGDGTRLSIL.

The chain uses TRBV19 and TRBJ2-2; 8 nucleotides match TRBD2. This CDR3 comprises 15 residues. Germline CDR1 and CDR2: LNHDA and SQIVND (reference sequence). The V and J ends lost 2 bases and 6 bases, in that order; junction bases with no gene match: 5. The DNA for the CDR3 is TGTGCCAGTAGTATACTTCGGGGGGGCCCCGGGGAGCTGTTTTTT. Residues: CASSILRGGPGELFF. The whole variable domain, filled in from reference TRBV19 and TRBJ2-2, reads DGGITQSPKYLFRKEGQNVTLSCEQNLNHDAMYWYRQDPGQGLRLIYYSQIVNDFQKGDIAEGYSVSREKKESFPLTVTSAQKNPTAFYLCASSILRGGPGELFFGEGSRLTVL.

The chain combines TRBV27 with TRBJ1-1; D call uncertain. Trimming took off 3 bases at V and 0 bases at J, with 5 bases between the two ends. This CDR3 spans 13 amino acids. Germline CDR1 is MNHEY and CDR2 is SMNVEV (reference sequence). In DNA, the CDR3 is TGTGCCAGCAGTTTTACAGTGAACACTGAAGCTTTCTTT. It codes for CASSFTVNTEAFF.

The rearrangement joins TRBV6-5 to TRBJ1-2; D is ambiguous. Germline CDR1 and CDR2: MNHEY and SVGAGI. This CDR3 has 14 residues. V lost 6 bases to trimming and J lost 4 bases, with 15 bases between them. As DNA, the CDR3 is TGTGCCAGCAGAGACACACCCCGGGGCTATGGCTACACCTTC. It codes for CASRDTPRGYGYTF.

The count of this clone is one. V gene TRBV19 combines with J gene TRBJ1-1; 9 bases agree with TRBD1. Germline loops: CDR1 LNHDA, CDR2 SQIVND (reference sequence). The V gene end was trimmed by 7 bases and the J gene end by 3 bases; junction bases not matched to a gene: 3. This CDR3 is built from 13 residues. The CDR3 DNA follows: TGTGCCAGTATGGACAGGGGATACACTGAAGCTTTCTTT. It is translated as CASMDRGYTEAFF. The complete variable domain, with remaining parts taken from reference TRBV19 and TRBJ1-1, reads DGGITQSPKYLFRKEGQNVTLSCEQNLNHDAMYWYRQDPGQGLRLIYYSQIVNDFQKGDIAEGYSVSREKKESFPLTVTSAQKNPTAFYLCASMDRGYTEAFFGQGTRLTVV.

The V call is TRBV7-2, the J call TRBJ2-7; D is possibly TRBD2 (5 bases). Per germline, CDR1 SGHTA and CDR2 FQGNSA. V shed 3 bases and J shed 4 bases, with 10 bases lying between them. There are 13 residues in the CDR3. The CDR3 coding sequence is TGTGCCAGCAGCTTCTGGGAGCCATACGAGCAGTACTTC. It specifies CASSFWEPYEQYF.

V gene TRBV4-3 combines with J gene TRBJ2-5; maybe TRBD1 (6 bases). Germline V lookup: CDR1 LGHNA, CDR2 YSLEER. Trimming cost V 0 bases and J 4 bases, with 21 bases left between them. The CDR3 covers 18 residues. For the CDR3, the DNA is TGCGCCAGCAGCCAAGATCCGACTTCCTCAGGGGTACCAGAGACCCAGTACTTC. Translation: CASSQDPTSSGVPETQYF.

In this sample, this clone turned up once. The chain joins TRBV27 to TRBJ2-7, with TRBD1 as a possible D gene (6 bases). The V gene lost 8 bases and the J gene lost 2 bases, with 13 bases spanning the gap. This CDR3 is built from 13 residues. CDR1 and CDR2 from the germline V gene are MNHEY and SMNVEV (reference sequence). The CDR3 is CASRAGVPYEQYF. CDR3 nucleotides: TGTGCCAGCCGTGCAGGGGTCCCCTACGAGCAGTACTTC.

This chain links TRBV5-1 with TRBJ2-2; 9 bases match TRBD2. Per the germline V gene, CDR1 is SGHRS and CDR2 is YFSETQ. Germline trimming cut 1 base from V and 6 bases from J; bases unmatched to any gene: 4. The CDR3 covers 15 residues. Here the CDR3 reads CASSLSGGNAGELFF. The DNA for the CDR3 is TGCGCCAGCAGCTTGAGCGGGGGGAATGCCGGGGAGCTGTTTTTT.

This chain connects TRBV5-5 to TRBJ1-2, with 12 bases identical to TRBD1. This CDR3 has 15 amino acids. The germline gives CDR1 SGHKS, CDR2 YYEKEE (reference sequence). V gave up 4 bases and J gave up 4 bases; unmatched junction bases: 5. Written as DNA, the CDR3 is TGTGCCAGCAGCAAGGGGACAGGGGGCTCCTATGGCTACACCTTC. The encoded protein is CASSKGTGGSYGYTF.

The chain uses TRBV9 and TRBJ1-2; 10 nucleotides line up with TRBD1. The ends lost 1 base at V and 8 bases at J; junction bases unmatched: 5. The CDR3 totals 14 residues. Germline V gives CDR1 SGDLS, CDR2 YYNGEE. The CDR3 DNA follows: TGTGCCAGCAGCGTACGACAGGGGGCGGGCGGCTACACCTTC. Amino acid sequence: CASSVRQGAGGYTF. The whole variable domain, filled in from reference TRBV9 and TRBJ1-2, reads DSGVTQTPKHLITATGQRVTLRCSPRSGDLSVYWYQQSLDQGLQFLIQYYNGEERAKGNILERFSAQQFPDLHSELNLSSLELGDSALYFCASSVRQGAGGYTFGSGTRLTVV.

This sequence joins TRBV13 and TRBJ2-1; a weak D match, TRBD2 (5 bases). The CDR3 length is 15 residues. Germline assignment: CDR1 PRHDT and CDR2 FYEKMQ (reference sequence). The V and J ends lost 0 bases and 9 bases respectively, with 15 bases between them. The CDR3 DNA is TGTGCCAGCAGCTTAGGCGGACTCTCGGTAGTTGAGCAGTTCTTC. It encodes CASSLGGLSVVEQFF.

J is TRBJ2-5 and V is TRBV5-4; D possibly corresponds to TRBD2 (6 bases). The CDR3 covers 14 residues. V shed 2 bases and J shed 3 bases, with 11 bases lying between them. Per germline, CDR1 SGHNT and CDR2 YYREEE (reference sequence). The CDR3 sequence: CASSLTGVEETQYF. For the CDR3, the DNA is TGTGCCAGCAGCTTAACGGGGGTGGAAGAGACCCAGTACTTC.